The entry below gives a single T cell receptor beta chain sequence along with its context. Its target is unknown. Built from TCR beta cDNA, the libraries had unique molecular identifiers in them. TCRdb independently ran MiXCR on the PCR reads; one entry per CDR3 protein. The data hold roughly 870,000 distinct CDR3 sequences, with around 53% observed a single time. This sample was included in a study of post-analysis software for immune sequencing data. CDR1 SGHRS and CDR2 YFSETQ come from the germline V gene. V lost 0 bases to trimming and J lost 0 bases, with 15 bases between them. The CDR3 length is 18 residues. Findings of the study overall: When patients were compared with controls, 4 or 5 TRBV segments were more frequent, TRBV5-6, TRBV5-1 and TRBV20-1 among them.

The chain links TRBV5-1 to TRBJ1-4; D perhaps matches TRBD1 (5 bases). Specimen: blood. This receptor was identified in a girl under 18 with multiple sclerosis. The CDR3 bases are TGCGCCAGCAGCTTGGCCCGGAAGAGGGACTCAACTAATGAAAAACTGTTTTTT. It yields the protein CASSLARKRDSTNEKLFF.